The clone carrying this T cell receptor (beta chain) has just a few counts. Its target is not known. This sample stems from a study of cytomegalovirus exposure and HLA in healthy donors. Study findings and constraints: Later, an analysis found that common viral pathogens appeared to be linked with several of the most significant clusters.

The PCR employed 60 Vbeta primers together with 13 Jbeta primers. TCRdb's table, derived via immunoSEQ multiplex PCR, lists solely in-frame clones and lacks some. The repertoire holds over 150,000 clones, with 70% to 80% as singletons. Sequencing was carried out using PBMCs. The receptor was derived from a man aged 18 to 29 in good health and CMV-seropositive.

In DNA form, the CDR3 reads TGTGCCAGCACCTACGAGGGCGGTGTTTCACGGACCTATGGCTACACCTTC. Its protein product is CASTYEGGVSRTYGYTF. The chain joins TRBV5-6 to TRBJ1-2; D unresolved. Between the trimmed V and J ends, which lost 6 bases and 4 bases, there was a span of 25 bases. This CDR3 region has 17 residues. CDR1 is SGHDT, CDR2 YYEEEE, per germline. The entire variable domain, with the rest obtained from reference TRBV5-6 and TRBJ1-2, is as follows: DAGVTQSPTHLIKTRGQQVTLRCSPKSGHDTVSWYQQALGQGPQFIFQYYEEEERQRGNFPDRFSGHQFPNYSSELNVNALLLGDSALYLCASTYEGGVSRTYGYTFGSGTRLTVV.